This passage covers 20 T cell receptor beta chains from one sample sequenced in a study of shared T cell receptors in the human thymus. Assay: immunoSEQ multiplex PCR; the TCRdb copy retains only in-frame clones and omits some. This repertoire shows about 540,000 clones, about four fifths found once; its top ten account for about 0.014%. These records were also assigned to another study, of human thymus T cells.

Sample: thymocytes. Receptor source: a boy younger than two with a congenital heart defect.

The sample holds one count of this clone. The chain joins TRBV14 to TRBJ2-5; TRBD2 matches at 16 bases. With 0 bases clipped from V and 5 bases from J, the junction kept 3 bases outside the gene matches. CDR3 length: 17 residues. Germline V gene data show CDR1 as SGHDN and CDR2 as FVKESK. The CDR3 sequence is CASSQEGTSGRGETQYF. As DNA, the CDR3 is TGTGCCAGCAGCCAAGAGGGGACTAGCGGGAGGGGGGAGACCCAGTACTTC. The whole variable domain, remainder taken from reference TRBV14 and TRBJ2-5, is EAGVTQFPSHSVIEKGQTVTLRCDPISGHDNLYWYRRVMGKEIKFLLHFVKESKQDESGMPNNRFLAERTGGTYSTLKVQPAELEDSGVYFCASSQEGTSGRGETQYFGPGTRLLVL.

The chain uses TRBV15 and TRBJ2-3; tentative D call: TRBD2 (6 bases). V was pared by 4 bases and J by 3 bases, with 14 bases between. Germline V gene sequence: CDR1 LNHNV, CDR2 YYDKDF (reference sequence). This CDR3 comprises 15 residues. The CDR3 loop is CATSKGLHKTDTQYF. For the CDR3, the DNA is TGTGCCACCAGCAAGGGACTCCATAAAACAGATACGCAGTATTTT.

The chain carries TRBV5-1 and TRBJ2-7, with D perhaps TRBD2 (5 bases). CDR3 size: 14 residues. Trimming took 4 bases from V and 5 from J, leaving 16 bases between them. Per germline, CDR1 SGHRS and CDR2 YFSETQ. The CDR3 is CASSTLARQNEQYF. In DNA, the CDR3 is TGCGCCAGCAGCACTCTAGCCCGGCAGAACGAGCAGTACTTC.

The chain employs TRBV5-1 and TRBJ1-2, with 8 positions matching TRBD1. After removal of 4 bases from V and 1 base from J, the junction contained 6 bases not matched to a gene. Germline V gene lookup returns CDR1 SGHRS and CDR2 YFSETQ. The CDR3 extends over 15 amino acids. CDR3 DNA: TGCGCCAGCAGCCCGGCCACAGGGGGTAACTATGGCTACACCTTC. It encodes CASSPATGGNYGYTF.

The J gene is TRBJ2-5, the V gene TRBV4-1, with a tentative D call TRBD2 (5 bases). V lost 3 bases and J lost 5, with 19 bases in between. The CDR3 is made up of 16 amino acids. Germline V lookup: CDR1 MGHRA, CDR2 YSYEKL. The CDR3 sequence is CASSQREKGPFETQYF. In nucleotides, the CDR3 is TGCGCCAGCAGCCAGAGGGAAAAGGGCCCCTTTGAGACCCAGTACTTC.

CDR3 in amino acids: CASSELTNSGNTIYF. The DNA of the CDR3 is TGTGCCAGCAGTGAATTGACTAACTCTGGAAACACCATATATTTT. The V gene is TRBV25-1, the J gene TRBJ1-3; D is unresolved. CDR3 length: 15 residues. The germline CDR1 and CDR2 sequences are MGHDK and SYGVNS. With 1 base removed from V and 0 bases from J, the gap between germline ends came to 7 bases.

The chain has TRBV6-5 and TRBJ1-4, with 11 bases identical to TRBD1. The CDR3 has 15 amino acids. The V segment lost 2 bases and the J segment 6 bases; nucleotides outside the gene matches: 2. CDR1 MNHEY and CDR2 SVGAGI come from the germline V gene. The CDR3 loop is CASSYKGQGDEKLFF. Written as DNA, the CDR3 is TGTGCCAGCAGTTACAAGGGACAGGGGGATGAAAAACTGTTTTTT.

V gene TRBV28 combines with J gene TRBJ1-2; D is perhaps TRBD1 (5 bases). This CDR3 comprises 14 residues. V was shortened by 4 bases and J by 3 bases, with 12 bases between the two germline ends. Germline V gene lookup returns CDR1 MDHEN and CDR2 SYDVKM. CDR3 sequence (DNA): TGTGCCAGCAGTTCGAAACAGGCCCACTATGGCTACACCTTC. Its protein product is CASSSKQAHYGYTF.

Of note for this clone: Distinct nucleotide sequences in the sample also encode this CDR3. The chain uses TRBV27 and TRBJ2-7, with D perhaps TRBD2 (6 bases). The V end was cut by 4 bases, the J end by 7 bases, with 20 bases between. The CDR3 contains 15 residues. Germline V gene sequence: CDR1 MNHEY, CDR2 SMNVEV (reference sequence). The CDR3 nucleotides read TGTGCCAGCAGTTCGACTATGGCGGGAATCGGTGAGCAGTACTTC. Amino acid sequence: CASSSTMAGIGEQYF.

The chain joins TRBV6-6 to TRBJ2-7, with D unclear. This CDR3 comprises 11 residues. In germline, CDR1 is MNHNY, CDR2 SVGAGI (reference sequence). V was pared by 7 bases and J by 3 bases, with 7 bases between. The CDR3 spells CASTNSYEQYF. Written as DNA, the CDR3 is TGTGCCAGCACCAACAGCTACGAGCAGTACTTC.

The J gene is TRBJ2-7, the V gene TRBV4-3, with D maybe TRBD2 (6 bases). The V and J ends lost 1 base and 0 bases respectively, with 13 bases between them. This CDR3 spans 16 amino acids. Germline V gene data show CDR1 as LGHNA and CDR2 as YSLEER. The CDR3 here is CASSQGFNGSSYEQYF. The CDR3, as DNA: TGCGCCAGCAGCCAAGGATTTAACGGGAGCTCCTACGAGCAGTACTTC.

V is TRBV27 and J is TRBJ1-3; D is unresolved. The CDR3 sequence is 16 residues long. Germline CDR1 and CDR2: MNHEY and SMNVEV (reference sequence). V dropped 6 bases and J dropped 0 bases, with 15 bases sitting between them. The CDR3 is CASSPKRQVSGNTIYF. The CDR3 DNA reads as TGTGCCAGCAGCCCCAAACGTCAGGTCTCTGGAAACACCATATATTTT.

This clone was counted between two and nine times. V gene TRBV15 combines with J gene TRBJ2-2; TRBD1 aligns across 8 bases. J was trimmed by 4 bases and V by 4 bases; bases with no gene match: 8. The CDR3 is 16 amino acids. Germline CDR1 is LNHNV and CDR2 is YYDKDF (reference sequence). In DNA, the CDR3 is TGTGCCACCAGCAAATCGGACAGGGCCTCCACCGGGGAGCTGTTTTTT. This encodes CATSKSDRASTGELFF.

J is TRBJ1-2 and V is TRBV21-1; TRBD1 is the table's D call and was not checked against the DNA. TRBV21-1 is a listed pseudogene. The length of the CDR3 is 16 residues. The CDR3 loop is CASRRGDRGQNYGYTF. In nucleotides, the CDR3 is TGTGCCAGCCGAAGAGGGGACAGGGGGCAGAACTATGGCTACACCTTC.

The V gene is TRBV4-3, the J gene TRBJ1-4; D call uncertain. The V and J ends lost 5 bases and 8 bases respectively, with 18 bases between them. This CDR3 spans 15 amino acids. Looked up from germline, CDR1 is LGHNA and CDR2 is YSLEER. CDR3 in amino acids: CASSTDHGVGEKLFF. The CDR3, as DNA: TGCGCCAGCAGCACTGACCACGGGGTTGGGGAAAAACTGTTTTTT.

This clone was recorded a few times. The rearrangement uses TRBV5-8 and TRBJ2-5, with 11 bases matching TRBD2. The CDR3 totals 17 residues. The germline V gene has CDR1 SGHTS and CDR2 YDEGEE. The junction had 8 bases not matched to a gene; V was cut back by 4 bases and J by 0 bases. In DNA, the CDR3 is TGTGCCAGCAGCAAGGATATAGCGGGAGGGAACCAAGAGACCCAGTACTTC. This gives the protein CASSKDIAGGNQETQYF.

The chain is built from TRBV29-1 and TRBJ1-4; maybe TRBD1 (6 bases). V lost 5 bases, J lost 0 bases, and 19 bases lay in between. Germline assignment: CDR1 SQVTM and CDR2 ANQGSEA. The CDR3 totals 17 residues. CDR3 sequence: CSVSKKGDNATNEKLFF. The DNA for the CDR3 is TGCAGCGTTTCAAAAAAAGGGGACAACGCAACTAATGAAAAACTGTTTTTT.

This clone has just a few counts. This chain links TRBV28 with TRBJ2-2, with 8 nucleotides matching TRBD1. The V and J ends lost 4 bases and 6 bases, in that order; junction bases with no gene match: 16. The CDR3 runs 18 residues. From germline, CDR1 is MDHEN and CDR2 SYDVKM. The CDR3, as DNA: TGTGCCAGCAGTTCGTTCACCCCACAGGGGGTAAGGGCCGGGGAGCTGTTTTTT. Residues: CASSSFTPQGVRAGELFF.

The gene calls are TRBV6-1 and TRBJ1-5; D not resolved. Germline CDR1 MNHNS, CDR2 SASEGT. V was trimmed by 4 bases and J by 6 bases, leaving 13 bases between them. The CDR3 contains 14 residues. As DNA, the CDR3 is TGTGCCAGCAGTGGGAGAGCCGTAGGTCAGCCCCAGCATTTT. Translation gives CASSGRAVGQPQHF.

The chain couples TRBV11-2 to TRBJ2-7; the match to TRBD2 covers 11 bases. CDR1 is SGHAT, CDR2 FQNNGV, per germline. V trimming: 4 bases; J trimming: 4 bases; junction bases outside the gene matches: 15. This CDR3 has 18 amino acids. The CDR3 is CASSSETKLAGVPYEQYF. CDR3 DNA sequence: TGTGCCAGCAGCTCGGAGACAAAACTAGCGGGAGTACCGTACGAGCAGTACTTC. The complete variable domain, with remaining parts taken from reference TRBV11-2 and TRBJ2-7, reads EAGVAQSPRYKIIEKRQSVAFWCNPISGHATLYWYQQILGQGPKLLIQFQNNGVVDDSQLPKDRFSAERLKGVDSTLKIQPAKLEDSAVYLCASSSETKLAGVPYEQYFGPGTRLTVT.